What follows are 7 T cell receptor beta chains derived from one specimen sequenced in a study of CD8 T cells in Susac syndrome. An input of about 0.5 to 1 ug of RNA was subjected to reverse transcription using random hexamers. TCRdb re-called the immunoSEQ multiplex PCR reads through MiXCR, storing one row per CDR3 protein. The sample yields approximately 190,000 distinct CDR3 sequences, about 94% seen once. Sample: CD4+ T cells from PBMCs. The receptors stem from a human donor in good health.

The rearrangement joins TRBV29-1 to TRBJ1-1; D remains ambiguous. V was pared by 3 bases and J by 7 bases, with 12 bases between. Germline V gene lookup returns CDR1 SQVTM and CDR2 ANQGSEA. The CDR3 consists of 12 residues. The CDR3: CSVDSFIGEAFF. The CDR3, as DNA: TGCAGCGTTGATTCCTTTATCGGTGAAGCTTTCTTT.

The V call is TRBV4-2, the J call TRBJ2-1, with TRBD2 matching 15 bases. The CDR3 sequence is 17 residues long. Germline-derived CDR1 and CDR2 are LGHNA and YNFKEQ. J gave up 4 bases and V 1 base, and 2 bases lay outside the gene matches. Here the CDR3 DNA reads TGTGCCAGCAGCCAAGGGACTAGCGGGGGGGCATACAATGAGCAGTTCTTC. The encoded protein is CASSQGTSGGAYNEQFF.

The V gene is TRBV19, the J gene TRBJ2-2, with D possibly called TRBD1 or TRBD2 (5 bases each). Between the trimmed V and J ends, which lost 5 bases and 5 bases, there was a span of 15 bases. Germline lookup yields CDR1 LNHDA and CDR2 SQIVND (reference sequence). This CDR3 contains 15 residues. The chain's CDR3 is CASSPGTRRTGELFF. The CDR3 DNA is TGTGCCAGTAGTCCCGGGACCCGAAGGACCGGGGAGCTGTTTTTT. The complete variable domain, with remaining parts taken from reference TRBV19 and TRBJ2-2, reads DGGITQSPKYLFRKEGQNVTLSCEQNLNHDAMYWYRQDPGQGLRLIYYSQIVNDFQKGDIAEGYSVSREKKESFPLTVTSAQKNPTAFYLCASSPGTRRTGELFFGEGSRLTVL.

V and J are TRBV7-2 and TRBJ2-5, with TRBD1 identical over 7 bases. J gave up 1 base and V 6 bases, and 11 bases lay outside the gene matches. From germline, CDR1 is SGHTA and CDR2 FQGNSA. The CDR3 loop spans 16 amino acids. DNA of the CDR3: TGTGCCAGCAGGTTCAGGACCGGGACAGCCCAAGAGACCCAGTACTTC. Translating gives CASRFRTGTAQETQYF. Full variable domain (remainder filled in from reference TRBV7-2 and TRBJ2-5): GAGVSQSPSNKVTEKGKDVELRCDPISGHTALYWYRQSLGQGLEFLIYFQGNSAPDKSGLPSDRFSAERTGGSVSTLTIQRTQQEDSAVYLCASRFRTGTAQETQYFGPGTRLLVL.

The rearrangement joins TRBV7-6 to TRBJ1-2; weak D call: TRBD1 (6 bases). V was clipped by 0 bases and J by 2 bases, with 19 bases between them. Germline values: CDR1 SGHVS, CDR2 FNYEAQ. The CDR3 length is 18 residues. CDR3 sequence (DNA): TGTGCCAGCAGCTTAGCGACCGGTGAACAGGGTTTAAACTATGGCTACACCTTC. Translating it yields CASSLATGEQGLNYGYTF.

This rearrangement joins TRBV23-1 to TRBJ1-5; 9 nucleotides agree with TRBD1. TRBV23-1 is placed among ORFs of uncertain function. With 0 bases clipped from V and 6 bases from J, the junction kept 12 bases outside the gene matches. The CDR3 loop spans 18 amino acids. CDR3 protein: CASSQSGQGHFAPQPQHF. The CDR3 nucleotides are TGCGCCAGCAGTCAATCGGGACAGGGACATTTTGCCCCTCAGCCCCAGCATTTT.

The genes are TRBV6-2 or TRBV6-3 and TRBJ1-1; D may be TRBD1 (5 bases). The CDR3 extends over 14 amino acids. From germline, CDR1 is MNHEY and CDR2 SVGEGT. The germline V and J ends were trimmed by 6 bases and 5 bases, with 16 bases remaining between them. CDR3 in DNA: TGTGCCAGCAGCCAAGGGCAGGGAAGTACTGAAGCTTTCTTT. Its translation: CASSQGQGSTEAFF.